The 25 T cell receptor beta chains listed next were all sequenced from one sample in a study of blood T cell repertoires in COVID-19. Libraries were prepared by immunoSEQ multiplex PCR; TCRdb keeps only in-frame clonotypes and omits some of them. The top ten hold roughly 3.5% of the sample, which has under 60,000 clones, almost 85% seen once. The sample consisted of peripheral blood. The receptors shown here come from a man between 60 and 70 years old with acute or convalescent COVID-19.

The chain employs TRBV15 and TRBJ2-5; D may be TRBD2 (6 bases). Germline-derived CDR1 and CDR2 are LNHNV and YYDKDF (reference sequence). There are 15 residues in the CDR3. Trimming pared 3 bases from V and 1 base from J, leaving 12 bases between. CDR3 DNA: TGTGCCACCAGCAGGACCCCCGGGGGCCAAGAGACCCAGTACTTC. Translating it yields CATSRTPGGQETQYF.

The chain employs TRBV5-4 and TRBJ1-4, with 9 bases that match TRBD1. Germline V gives CDR1 SGHNT, CDR2 YYREEE (reference sequence). The CDR3 runs to 15 residues. With 3 bases clipped from V and 5 bases from J, the junction kept 5 bases outside the gene matches. The CDR3 nucleotides read TGTGCCAGCAGCTCAAGGGGACAGGGCAATGAAAAACTGTTTTTT. Translated, it gives CASSSRGQGNEKLFF.

This chain links TRBV7-8 with TRBJ1-1, with 10 bases aligning to TRBD1. V shed 5 bases and J 4 bases; nucleotides not matched to a gene: 13. CDR3 length equals 17 residues. Germline CDR1 SGHVS, CDR2 FQNEAQ. CDR3 in DNA: TGTGCCAGCAGCCACCTCCTGGGGACAGGGGCCAGCACTGAAGCTTTCTTT. Its translation is CASSHLLGTGASTEAFF.

This clone was observed a few times. The chain is built from TRBV27 and TRBJ2-1, with a tentative D call TRBD2 (6 bases). Germline CDR1 and CDR2: MNHEY and SMNVEV (reference sequence). V was trimmed by 2 bases and J by 0 bases, leaving 8 bases between them. The CDR3 length is 15 residues. The CDR3 region is CASSLGGSSYNEQFF. The CDR3 DNA reads TGTGCCAGCAGTTTAGGGGGGTCCTCCTACAATGAGCAGTTCTTC.

The gene calls are TRBV30 and TRBJ2-2; 15 nucleotides match TRBD2. Germline V gene lookup returns CDR1 GTSNPN and CDR2 SVGIG (reference sequence). V lost 3 bases to trimming and J lost 3 bases; unmatched junction nucleotides: 8. CDR3 length equals 18 residues. This chain's CDR3 is CAWRTPGLAGGYTGELFF. Written as DNA, the CDR3 is TGTGCCTGGAGAACCCCGGGACTAGCGGGGGGCTACACCGGGGAGCTGTTTTTT.

The chain couples TRBV2 to TRBJ1-3, with a possible D match to TRBD1 (5 bases). The V end was cut by 5 bases, the J end by 2 bases, with 13 bases between. The CDR3 is made up of 15 amino acids. The germline gives CDR1 SNHLY, CDR2 FYNNEI. The CDR3 loop reads CASSLLWGAGNTIYF. CDR3 bases: TGTGCCAGCAGTCTACTCTGGGGGGCTGGAAACACCATATATTTT.

This chain links TRBV2 with TRBJ2-5, with 8 bases aligning to TRBD1. Germline loops: CDR1 SNHLY, CDR2 FYNNEI. This CDR3 is built from 14 residues. V shed 3 bases and J 0 bases; nucleotides not matched to a gene: 0. Here the CDR3 reads CASSDRGHQETQYF. Here the CDR3 DNA reads TGTGCCAGCAGTGACAGGGGGCACCAAGAGACCCAGTACTTC.

This sequence joins TRBV7-9 and TRBJ2-3; 9 bases map to TRBD2. The trim removed 3 bases at V and 4 bases at J, leaving 14 bases unmatched. Germline CDR1 and CDR2: SEHNR and FQNEAQ (reference sequence). The CDR3 covers 18 residues. CDR3 bases: TGTGCCAGCAGCTTCTTAGCGGGGGCCGCGAGTTTCCCAGATACGCAGTATTTT. Translated: CASSFLAGAASFPDTQYF. Full variable domain (missing parts from reference TRBV7-9 and TRBJ2-3): DTGVSQNPRHKITKRGQNVTFRCDPISEHNRLYWYRQTLGQGPEFLTYFQNEAQLEKSRLLSDRFSAERPKGSFSTLEIQRTEQGDSAMYLCASSFLAGAASFPDTQYFGPGTRLTVL.

The V and J genes are TRBV10-3 and TRBJ2-7, with 11 nucleotides matching TRBD2. Germline loops: CDR1 ENHRY, CDR2 SYGVKD. The V segment lost 8 bases and the J segment 1 base; nucleotides outside the gene matches: 7. CDR3 length equals 15 residues. The chain's CDR3 is CAIAPGLAGSYEQYF. The CDR3 DNA reads as TGTGCCATCGCCCCCGGACTAGCGGGTTCCTACGAGCAGTACTTC.

This chain connects TRBV27 to TRBJ2-7, with 7 bases that match TRBD1. The CDR3 runs 16 residues. Germline V gene data show CDR1 as MNHEY and CDR2 as SMNVEV (reference sequence). Trimming removed 0 bases from V and 2 bases from J; junction bases left unmatched: 7. The CDR3 protein is CASSLSFGTVTYEQYF. CDR3 bases: TGTGCCAGCAGTTTATCATTTGGGACAGTTACCTACGAGCAGTACTTC.

The V gene is TRBV2, the J gene TRBJ2-1; 7 bases are shared with TRBD2. CDR1 and CDR2 from the germline V gene are SNHLY and FYNNEI. The CDR3 is 14 residues long. The trim removed 6 bases at V and 9 bases at J, leaving 11 bases unmatched. The CDR3 DNA follows: TGTGCCAGCAGGACGGACAAGGGCGGGGGTGAGCAGTTCTTC. It encodes CASRTDKGGGEQFF.

This chain links TRBV19 with TRBJ2-5; 7 bases are a match to TRBD1. From germline, CDR1 is LNHDA and CDR2 SQIVND (reference sequence). The CDR3 consists of 16 residues. V lost 5 bases to trimming and J lost 1 base; unmatched junction nucleotides: 10. The CDR3 coding sequence is TGTGCCAGTAGTCCCCGTCGAGGGGGCGGCCAAGAGACCCAGTACTTC. Protein product: CASSPRRGGGQETQYF.

V gene TRBV19 combines with J gene TRBJ2-7; no clear D. The germline V and J ends were trimmed by 5 bases and 0 bases, with 14 bases remaining between them. The CDR3 consists of 15 residues. Germline values: CDR1 LNHDA, CDR2 SQIVND (reference sequence). The chain's CDR3 is CASSPRGSFSYEQYF. The CDR3 bases are TGTGCCAGTAGTCCCCGTGGCTCTTTCTCCTACGAGCAGTACTTC. Using reference TRBV19 and TRBJ2-7 for the parts outside the CDR3, the full variable domain is DGGITQSPKYLFRKEGQNVTLSCEQNLNHDAMYWYRQDPGQGLRLIYYSQIVNDFQKGDIAEGYSVSREKKESFPLTVTSAQKNPTAFYLCASSPRGSFSYEQYFGPGTRLTVT.

The chain couples TRBV7-9 to TRBJ1-2; possible D gene TRBD1, 5 bases. V shed 1 base and J shed 6 bases, with 15 bases lying between them. There are 15 residues in the CDR3. Looked up from germline, CDR1 is SEHNR and CDR2 is FQNEAQ (reference sequence). The CDR3: CASSLGSRDEDGYTF. CDR3 nucleotide sequence: TGTGCCAGCAGCTTAGGTAGCAGGGATGAGGATGGCTACACCTTC.

The chain couples TRBV7-3 to TRBJ2-3; the match to TRBD2 covers 8 bases. Germline values: CDR1 SGHTA, CDR2 FQGTGA. The CDR3 has 16 amino acids. V trimming: 2 bases; J trimming: 1 base; junction bases outside the gene matches: 5. DNA of the CDR3: TGTGCCAGCAGCTTATCGGCTAGCGGGCGCACAGATACGCAGTATTTT. This codes for CASSLSASGRTDTQYF. Full variable domain (rest looked up from reference TRBV7-3 and TRBJ2-3): GAGVSQTPSNKVTEKGKYVELRCDPISGHTALYWYRQSLGQGPEFLIYFQGTGAADDSGLPNDRFFAVRPEGSVSTLKIQRTERGDSAVYLCASSLSASGRTDTQYFGPGTRLTVL.

The chain couples TRBV7-6 to TRBJ2-2; 13 bases line up with TRBD2. Germline-derived CDR1 and CDR2 are SGHVS and FNYEAQ. The CDR3 is 17 amino acids. V gave up 5 bases and J gave up 3 bases; unmatched junction bases: 6. The CDR3 region is CASSPGLAGVYTGELFF. Here the CDR3 DNA reads TGTGCCAGCAGCCCCGGACTAGCGGGGGTGTACACCGGGGAGCTGTTTTTT.

The chain has TRBV12-5 and TRBJ2-3; 7 bases agree with TRBD2. Germline CDR1 and CDR2: LGHNT and FRNRAP. The CDR3 spans 13 residues. With 6 bases clipped from V and 6 bases from J, the junction kept 6 bases outside the gene matches. The CDR3 nucleotides read TGTGCTAGTGGCCGGACTAGTTATGATACGCAGTATTTT. Protein sequence: CASGRTSYDTQYF.

CDR3 sequence (DNA): TGTGCCAGCAGGGGCCCTCTGTCAACCGGGGAGCTGTTTTTT. Amino acid sequence: CASRGPLSTGELFF. The V call is TRBV25-1, the J call TRBJ2-2; D is undetermined. V was trimmed by 6 bases and J by 5 bases, leaving 13 bases between them. The CDR3 sequence is 14 residues long. Germline V gives CDR1 MGHDK, CDR2 SYGVNS. The complete variable domain, with remaining parts taken from reference TRBV25-1 and TRBJ2-2, reads EADIYQTPRYLVIGTGKKITLECSQTMGHDKMYWYQQDPGMELHLIHYSYGVNSTEKGDLSSESTVSRIRTEHFPLTLESARPSHTSQYLCASRGPLSTGELFFGEGSRLTVL.

The gene calls are TRBV5-1 and TRBJ1-2, with D unclear. Trimming took off 1 base at V and 4 bases at J, with 17 bases between the two ends. This CDR3 is built from 16 residues. Germline CDR1 and CDR2: SGHRS and YFSETQ. CDR3 sequence: CASSLRAWARFYGYTF. CDR3 in DNA: TGCGCCAGCAGCTTGCGTGCTTGGGCCCGGTTCTATGGCTACACCTTC.

V is TRBV5-5 and J is TRBJ2-2, with TRBD2 matching 12 bases. V lost 6 bases to trimming and J lost 7 bases; unmatched junction nucleotides: 4. CDR3 length: 14 residues. Germline CDR1 is SGHKS and CDR2 is YYEKEE (reference sequence). CDR3 sequence: CASKTSGGIGELFF. For the CDR3, the DNA is TGTGCCAGCAAGACTAGCGGGGGAATCGGGGAGCTGTTTTTT.

In this sample, this clone turned up a few times. The chain recombines TRBV19 with TRBJ2-2; TRBD1 matches 9 bases. V was pared by 4 bases and J by 4 bases, with 4 bases of the junction left unmatched. CDR1 is LNHDA, CDR2 SQIVND, per germline (reference sequence). This CDR3 has 15 residues. The CDR3 nucleotides are TGTGCCAGTAGTAGGACAGGGGCAACCACCGGGGAGCTGTTTTTT. Residues: CASSRTGATTGELFF. Combining the CDR3 with reference TRBV19 and TRBJ2-2 gives the whole variable domain DGGITQSPKYLFRKEGQNVTLSCEQNLNHDAMYWYRQDPGQGLRLIYYSQIVNDFQKGDIAEGYSVSREKKESFPLTVTSAQKNPTAFYLCASSRTGATTGELFFGEGSRLTVL.

The CDR3 DNA reads as TGCGCCAGCAGTCAGCAGGCGAGCTCCTATAATTCACCCCTCCACTTT. As protein: CASSQQASSYNSPLHF. The chain has TRBV23-1 and TRBJ1-6; D remains ambiguous. TRBV23-1 has ORF status, its function being uncertain. V gave up 3 bases and J gave up 0 bases, with 9 bases separating them. The CDR3 extends over 16 amino acids.

A single count supports this clone. This chain uses TRBV5-5 with TRBJ1-5, with D uncertain. The CDR3 covers 15 residues. The germline CDR1 and CDR2 sequences are SGHKS and YYEKEE (reference sequence). Trimming removed 1 base at V and 0 bases at J, with 8 bases between. For the CDR3, the DNA is TGTGCCAGCAGCTTGACAGCAGATAGCAATCAGCCCCAGCATTTT. This codes for CASSLTADSNQPQHF.

This clone came up a few times. The rearrangement uses TRBV9 and TRBJ1-3; D ambiguous. Trimming stripped 4 bases from V and 0 bases from J, with 14 bases between. Germline V gene sequence: CDR1 SGDLS, CDR2 YYNGEE. The CDR3 extends over 16 amino acids. The CDR3 region has the DNA TGTGCCAGCAGCTCACTCGACTCGCGCTCTGGAAACACCATATATTTT. It is translated as CASSSLDSRSGNTIYF.

This clone was picked up a small number of times. The chain couples TRBV4-2 to TRBJ2-2, with a tentative D call TRBD2 (5 bases). The CDR3 consists of 16 residues. Per germline, CDR1 LGHNA and CDR2 YNFKEQ. Trimming pared 0 bases from V and 2 bases from J, leaving 10 bases between. The CDR3 DNA reads TGTGCCAGCAGCCAAGATGACGGGGTCAACACCGGGGAGCTGTTTTTT. This codes for CASSQDDGVNTGELFF.